This TCR beta chain is from a study of identical twins. Study-level results: Beta out-of-frame sequences showed weaker excess twin sharing. Beta clonotypes that were abundant in cord blood contained fewer insertions, a pattern absent from memory repertoires. Models underestimated out-of-frame TCR alpha sharing in monozygotic twins.

Per the germline V gene, CDR1 is SEHNR and CDR2 is FQNEAQ (reference sequence). This CDR3 is built from 15 residues. As concerns this clonotype: Its antigen is undetermined. At one boundary the junction diverges from the germline segment, which might be a read error.

A single record per CDR3 protein comes from TCRdb applying MiXCR to the 5' RACE reads. The table lists roughly 1.6 million distinct CDR3 sequences, under 35% of them singletons. This clonotype was sampled from a newborn girl in good health. The gene calls are TRBV7-9 and TRBJ1-1, with 9 bases that match TRBD1. The sequenced sample was cord blood. This chain's CDR3 is CASSRQGGMNTEDFF. CDR3 nucleotide sequence: TGTGCCAGCAGCCGACAGGGGGGGATGAACACTGAAGATTTCTTT. The whole variable domain, filled in from reference TRBV7-9 and TRBJ1-1, reads DTGVSQNPRHKITKRGQNVTFRCDPISEHNRLYWYRQTLGQGPEFLTYFQNEAQLEKSRLLSDRFSAERPKGSFSTLEIQRTEQGDSAMYLCASSRQGGMNTEDFFGQGTRLTVV.